A selection of T cell receptor beta chains follows, all from one sample in a study of response to subunit inactivated influenza vaccine. Using its own MiXCR run on the RT-PCR reads, TCRdb lists one record per CDR3 protein. The sample has more than 550,000 distinct CDR3 sequences, about 11% seen once; the top ten hold 10%. This specimen was PBMCs from blood, taken on the day of vaccination. The receptors originated from a man between 50 and 59 years old who received an inactivated influenza vaccine. CDR3s include the opening cysteine and the closing phenylalanine or tryptophan. D genes are given only for firm matches. Size is omitted from some rows. Given values are once, few, many or a class for expanded clones.

-	TRBV6-1	TRBJ1-4	few	TGTGCCAGCACCCTCGACAGGTCCGCAACTAATGAAAAACTGTTTTTT	CASTLDRSATNEKLFF
-	TRBV5-1	TRBJ2-7	few	TGCGCCAGCAGCTTATCGCCCTCCCCGTCCTACGAGCAGTACTTC	CASSLSPSPSYEQYF
TRBD1	TRBV4-1	TRBJ2-7	many	TGCGCCAGCAGCCCTTTCGCAGGGGGCTACGAGCAGTACTTC	CASSPFAGGYEQYF
TRBD2	TRBV10-2	TRBJ2-2	-	TGCGCCAGCAGTGACAGGGCGGGAGGCACCGGGGAGCTGTTTTTT	CASSDRAGGTGELFF
-	TRBV20-1	TRBJ1-4	-	TGCAGTGCTAGAGAGCCCTCTAATGAAAAACTGTTTTTT	CSAREPSNEKLFF
TRBD2	TRBV9	TRBJ2-3	many	TGTGCCAGCAGCGTAGAAGCGGGGACCCGCACAGATACGCAGTATTTT	CASSVEAGTRTDTQYF
-	TRBV7-6	TRBJ2-1	-	TGTGCCAGCACCCCTAGGGTGGCGGCGGGAAATGAGCAGTTCTTC	CASTPRVAAGNEQFF
TRBD1	TRBV20-1	TRBJ2-2	-	TGCAGTGCCAAGACAGGGGGTCACACCGGGGAGCTGTTTTTT	CSAKTGGHTGELFF
TRBD1	TRBV5-4	TRBJ2-7	-	TGTGCCAGCAGCTTGGCCGGGACAGACTACGAGCAGTACTTC	CASSLAGTDYEQYF
-	TRBV28	TRBJ1-1	few	TGTGCCAGCAGTTTCTTCCCAGGGTCGAACACTGAAGCTTTCTTT	CASSFFPGSNTEAFF
TRBD1	TRBV5-5	TRBJ2-5	-	TGTGCCAGCAGCTCGACCGGGACAGCTCAAGAGACCCAGTACTTC	CASSSTGTAQETQYF
-	TRBV20-1	TRBJ2-7	-	TGCAGTGCTAGAGACCACCGGGACCGCAGCTACGAGCAGTACTTC	CSARDHRDRSYEQYF
-	TRBV21-1	TRBJ2-7	-	TGTGCCAGCCGGGACAGTAACTACGAGCAGTACTTC	CASRDSNYEQYF
-	TRBV2	TRBJ2-2	few	TGTGCCAGACTAGGGGGGACCGGGGAGCTGTTTTTT	CARLGGTGELFF
-	TRBV4-3	TRBJ2-7	-	TGCGCCAGCAGCCAAGATCGGGTTTCCCACGAGCAGTACTTC	CASSQDRVSHEQYF
TRBD2	TRBV5-1	TRBJ2-7	few	TGCGCCAGCAGCTTGGCCAGTAGCGGGAGGAACGAGCAGTACTTC	CASSLASSGRNEQYF
TRBD1	TRBV5-1	TRBJ1-4	-	TGCGCCAGCAGCAGTGGGACAGGGCCTAATGAAAAACTGTTTTTT	CASSSGTGPNEKLFF
-	TRBV20-1	TRBJ2-7	-	TGCAGTGCTAGAGATCGGAGGGGCCTCTCCTACGAGCAGTACTTC	CSARDRRGLSYEQYF
-	TRBV15	TRBJ2-2	few	TGTGCCACCAGCATTCCGGGGTTAGGCCTCACCGGGGAGCTGTTTTTT	CATSIPGLGLTGELFF
-	TRBV11-2	TRBJ2-5	-	TGTGCCAGCAGCTTTCAAATGGGGTTGGCGACCCAGTACTTC	CASSFQMGLATQYF
TRBD1	TRBV13	TRBJ2-7	-	TGTGCCAGCAGCTTAGTGGACAGGACAAGCTCCTACGAGCAGTACTTC	CASSLVDRTSSYEQYF
TRBD2	TRBV7-6	TRBJ2-1	-	TGTGCCAGCAGCTTAGGTGGCCTAGCGGGAAAGCAGTTCTTC	CASSLGGLAGKQFF
-	TRBV12-3/TRBV12-4	TRBJ1-6	-	TGTGCCAGCAGCGCGACATGGCGTGGGACACCCCTCCACTTT	CASSATWRGTPLHF
TRBD2	TRBV19	TRBJ2-1	few	TGTGCCAGTAGTATAGCCCTTTTCGCGGGAGTAAATTACAATGAGCAGTTCTTC	CASSIALFAGVNYNEQFF
TRBD2	TRBV7-2	TRBJ2-7	-	TGTGCCAGCAGCCCCCCGACTAGCGGAAAGCAGTACTTC	CASSPPTSGKQYF
TRBD1	TRBV7-9	TRBJ2-1	-	TGTGCCAGCAGCTCAAGTGACAGGGGATCCTACAATGAGCAGTTCTTC	CASSSSDRGSYNEQFF
-	TRBV29-1	TRBJ1-2	-	TGCAGCGCCAAGCCGGGGGCTAACTATGGCTACACCTTC	CSAKPGANYGYTF
-	TRBV5-1	TRBJ2-3	few	TGCGCCAGCAGCCCGGGCGACAGGGACTACACAGATACGCAGTATTTT	CASSPGDRDYTDTQYF
-	TRBV6-2/TRBV6-3	TRBJ2-5	few	TGTGCCAGCAGTACATCCCAAGGAGAGACCCAGTACTTC	CASSTSQGETQYF
-	TRBV7-2	TRBJ2-6	-	TGTGCCAGCAGCTTATCGGGACACCTCTCTGGGGCCAACGTCCTGACTTTC	CASSLSGHLSGANVLTF
-	TRBV28	TRBJ2-7	-	TGTGCCAGCAGGGGTGGCGAGGCCTACGAGCAGTACTTC	CASRGGEAYEQYF
-	TRBV19	TRBJ2-7	-	TGTGCCATTGGAGGGGAGGCGGGCGACGAGCAGTACTTC	CAIGGEAGDEQYF
TRBD1	TRBV20-1	TRBJ2-3	many	TGCAGTGAACCCGGGACAGGGACGAATACGCAGTATTTT	CSEPGTGTNTQYF
-	TRBV14	TRBJ2-3	many	TGTGCCAGCAGACGACTAGAGGTCGGTACGCAGTATTTT	CASRRLEVGTQYF
-	TRBV7-2	TRBJ2-1	-	TGTGCCAGCAGCTTTACTCGAAGCGGTGAGCAGTTCTTC	CASSFTRSGEQFF
TRBD2	TRBV3-1	TRBJ2-5	-	TGTGCCAGCAGCCAAGAGTGGCCAACTAGCGGGAGGGAGCAAGAGACCCAGTACTTC	CASSQEWPTSGREQETQYF
TRBD1	TRBV15	TRBJ2-7	-	TGTGCCACCAGCAGAGGGACAGGACCTTACGAGCAGTACTTC	CATSRGTGPYEQYF
-	TRBV10-3	TRBJ2-1	few	TGTGCCATCAGTGAGGGAGGGTACGGGTACAATGAGCAGTTCTTC	CAISEGGYGYNEQFF
TRBD1	TRBV5-1	TRBJ1-1	few	TGCGCCAGCAGCACGGGACAGATAAACACTGAAGCTTTCTTT	CASSTGQINTEAFF
TRBD2	TRBV12-3/TRBV12-4	TRBJ2-7	-	TGTGCCAGCAGTCTACTAGCGGGAGAGGTTTATGAGCAGTACTTC	CASSLLAGEVYEQYF
-	TRBV20-1	TRBJ2-7	-	TGCAGTGCTAGGAGGTTCACAAACGAGCAGTACTTC	CSARRFTNEQYF
-	TRBV4-3	TRBJ2-2	few	TGCGCCAGCAGCCAAGATCCGGCGGGGGCCTACACCGGGGAGCTGTTTTTT	CASSQDPAGAYTGELFF
-	TRBV7-2	TRBJ2-5	few	TGTGCCAGCAGCTTAGGACTACCCTTTTTAGAGACCCAGTACTTC	CASSLGLPFLETQYF
-	TRBV6-2/TRBV6-3	TRBJ2-1	-	TGTGCCAGCAGTTTCGGTAGCGGAGACCCCCTCTACAATGAGCAGTTCTTC	CASSFGSGDPLYNEQFF
-	TRBV27	TRBJ2-1	many	TGTGCCAGCAGTTTAAGAGGGTTCAGCTCCTACAATGAGCAGTTCTTC	CASSLRGFSSYNEQFF
TRBD2	TRBV28	TRBJ2-7	-	TGTGCCAGTGAGCGGGAGGGCCTCTACGAGCAGTACTTC	CASEREGLYEQYF
-	TRBV9	TRBJ2-7	few	TGTGCCAGCGCTAAGGGTCGGGCCTACGAGCAGTACTTC	CASAKGRAYEQYF
TRBD1	TRBV29-1	TRBJ2-1	medium-sized	TGCAGCGTTCGTGACAGGGGGTGGGACAATGAGCAGTTCTTC	CSVRDRGWDNEQFF
-	TRBV19	TRBJ2-3	-	TGTGCCAGTAGTAGGGATCGACAGACAGATACGCAGTATTTT	CASSRDRQTDTQYF
-	TRBV27	TRBJ1-5	few	TGTGCCAGCAGCGCGTCGCGAGACGCTAGATATAGCAATCAGCCCCAGCATTTT	CASSASRDARYSNQPQHF
-	TRBV5-5	TRBJ2-2	-	TGTGCCAGCAGCTTGTTTATGTCAGGGTATGGTGGGGAGCTGTTTTTT	CASSLFMSGYGGELFF
-	TRBV12-3/TRBV12-4	TRBJ1-4	-	TGTGCCAGCAGTATCGGACGGGGTGAAAAACTGTTTTTT	CASSIGRGEKLFF
-	TRBV5-1	TRBJ2-2	-	TGCGCCAGCACTCCGGACAGTCCAAACACCGGGGAGCTGTTTTTT	CASTPDSPNTGELFF